This T cell receptor beta chain was sequenced for a study of STAT5B mutations in CD4+ large granular lymphocyte leukemia. Study-wide context: The CDR3 'QG' motif was associated with a particular HLA allele among healthy donors.

Produced via immunoSEQ multiplex PCR; TCRdb's table is partial and in-frame only. The table records about 32,000 clones, about 71% of them present only once. This clone has just one count. Looked up from germline, CDR1 is MNHNY and CDR2 is SVGAGI (reference sequence). Unmatched junction bases numbered 6, after V lost 5 bases and J lost 8 bases. This CDR3 is 14 amino acids long. This chain connects TRBV6-6 to TRBJ1-5; 10 positions match TRBD1. The sample comprised CD4+ T cells from blood buffy coats. This receptor was taken from a human donor in good health. The CDR3: CASSHRTGGEPQHF. The CDR3 DNA follows: TGTGCCAGCAGTCACCGGACAGGGGGAGAGCCCCAGCATTTT.